This T cell receptor beta chain was profiled in a study of PD-L1 blockade in urothelial cancer. Study-level information: Males with bladder-origin urothelial cancer constituted about 90% of the roughly 30 patients. In terms of prior chemotherapy, patients had received 0 to 3 regimens. After treatment start, blood was analyzed at 3 weeks (second dose) and at 6 weeks.

From germline, CDR1 is SGHRS and CDR2 YFSETQ. The CDR3 is made up of 16 amino acids. V shed 0 bases and J shed 0 bases, with 12 bases lying between them. TCRdb's table, derived via immunoSEQ multiplex PCR, lists solely in-frame clones and lacks some. The table includes 35,000 to 45,000 clones, about 80% detected once. The V call is TRBV5-1, the J call TRBJ1-1; D gene ambiguous. The specimen was PBMCs, collected around atezolizumab (anti-PD-L1) treatment. The source of this sequence is a man between 65 and 85 years old with urothelial cancer. CDR3 region: CASSLGPTALNTEAFF. DNA for the CDR3: TGCGCCAGCAGCTTGGGACCTACAGCATTGAACACTGAAGCTTTCTTT.